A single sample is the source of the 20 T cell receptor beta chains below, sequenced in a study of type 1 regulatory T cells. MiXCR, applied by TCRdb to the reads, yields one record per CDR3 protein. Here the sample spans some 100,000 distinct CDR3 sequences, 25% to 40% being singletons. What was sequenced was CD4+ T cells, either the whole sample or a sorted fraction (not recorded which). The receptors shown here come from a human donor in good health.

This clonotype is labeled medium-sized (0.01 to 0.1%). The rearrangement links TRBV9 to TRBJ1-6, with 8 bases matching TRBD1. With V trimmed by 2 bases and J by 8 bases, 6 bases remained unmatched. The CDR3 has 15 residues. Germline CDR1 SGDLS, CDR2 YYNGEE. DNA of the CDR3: TGTGCCAGCAGCGTTCTCGGGACAGGCGATTCACCCCTCCACTTT. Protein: CASSVLGTGDSPLHF. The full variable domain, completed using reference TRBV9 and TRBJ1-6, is DSGVTQTPKHLITATGQRVTLRCSPRSGDLSVYWYQQSLDQGLQFLIQYYNGEERAKGNILERFSAQQFPDLHSELNLSSLELGDSALYFCASSVLGTGDSPLHFGNGTRLTVT.

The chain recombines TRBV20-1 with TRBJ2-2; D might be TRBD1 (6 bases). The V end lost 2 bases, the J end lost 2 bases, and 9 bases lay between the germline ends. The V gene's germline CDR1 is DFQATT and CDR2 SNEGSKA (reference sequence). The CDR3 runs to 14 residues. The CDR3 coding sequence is TGCAGTGCTAGAACGGACAGTAACACCGGGGAGCTGTTTTTT. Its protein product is CSARTDSNTGELFF.

The chain's CDR3 is CASTRVSSSGANVLTF. In DNA form, the CDR3 reads TGTGCCAGCACCCGCGTATCGAGCTCTGGGGCCAACGTCCTGACTTTC. This sequence joins TRBV5-5 and TRBJ2-6; D is unclear. Germline V gives CDR1 SGHKS, CDR2 YYEKEE (reference sequence). The CDR3 spans 16 residues. V was clipped by 6 bases and J by 0 bases, with 13 bases between them.

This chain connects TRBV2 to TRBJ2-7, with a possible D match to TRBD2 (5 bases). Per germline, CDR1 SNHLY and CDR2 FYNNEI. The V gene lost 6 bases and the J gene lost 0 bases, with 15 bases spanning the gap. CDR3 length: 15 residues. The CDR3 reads CASSTEGQNSYEQYF. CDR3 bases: TGTGCCAGCAGCACAGAGGGCCAGAACTCCTACGAGCAGTACTTC.

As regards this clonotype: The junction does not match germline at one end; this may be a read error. This CDR3 reads CASSRDGSTDTQYF. The CDR3 DNA reads as TGCGCCAGCAGCCGGGACGGAAGCACGGATACGCAGTATTTT. This sequence joins TRBV5-1 and TRBJ2-3; D may be TRBD1 or TRBD2 (5 bases each). The CDR3 length is 14 residues. Germline assignment: CDR1 SGHRS and CDR2 YFSETQ.

The CDR3 DNA is TGCAGTGCTAGGGCCGCCGGGCAGGGGGTGTGTGGCTACACCTTC. Translated: CSARAAGQGVCGYTF. V gene TRBV20-1 combines with J gene TRBJ1-2; 7 bases agree with TRBD1. Germline V CDR1 and CDR2: DFQATT, SNEGSKA (reference sequence). CDR3 length: 15 amino acids. With 3 bases clipped from V and 7 bases from J, the junction kept 14 bases outside the gene matches.

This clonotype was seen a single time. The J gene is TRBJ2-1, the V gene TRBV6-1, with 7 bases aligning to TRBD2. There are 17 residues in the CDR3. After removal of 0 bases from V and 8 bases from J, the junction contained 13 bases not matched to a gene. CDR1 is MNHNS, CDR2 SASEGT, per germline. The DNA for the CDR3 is TGTGCCAGCAGTGAAGCAGATGGCGGGAGAGGTATAGATGAGCAGTTCTTC. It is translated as CASSEADGGRGIDEQFF.

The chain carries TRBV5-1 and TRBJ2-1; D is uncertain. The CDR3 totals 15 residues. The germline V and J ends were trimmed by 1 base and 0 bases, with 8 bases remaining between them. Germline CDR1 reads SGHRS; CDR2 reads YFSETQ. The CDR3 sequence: CASSLSPSSYNEQFF. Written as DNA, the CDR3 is TGCGCCAGCAGCTTGTCCCCTAGCTCCTACAATGAGCAGTTCTTC.

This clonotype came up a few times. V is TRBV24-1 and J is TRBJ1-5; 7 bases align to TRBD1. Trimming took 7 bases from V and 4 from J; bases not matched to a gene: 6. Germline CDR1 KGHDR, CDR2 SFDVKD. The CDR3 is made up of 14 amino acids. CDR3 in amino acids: CATSERGRNQPQHF. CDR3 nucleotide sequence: TGTGCCACCAGCGAGAGGGGGCGGAATCAGCCCCAGCATTTT.

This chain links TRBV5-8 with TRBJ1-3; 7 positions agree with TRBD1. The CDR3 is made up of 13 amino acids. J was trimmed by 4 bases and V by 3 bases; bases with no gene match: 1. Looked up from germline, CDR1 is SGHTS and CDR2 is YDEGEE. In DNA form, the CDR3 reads TGTGCCAGCAGCTGGGACAGAGGAAACACCATATATTTT. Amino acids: CASSWDRGNTIYF.

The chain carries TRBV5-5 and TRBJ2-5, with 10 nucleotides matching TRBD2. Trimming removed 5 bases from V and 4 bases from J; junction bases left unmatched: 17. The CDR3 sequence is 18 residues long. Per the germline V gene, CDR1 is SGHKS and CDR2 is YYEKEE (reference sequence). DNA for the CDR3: TGTGCCAGCAGGTATAGGACTAGCGGAGGGGGTCCTCTAGAGACCCAGTACTTC. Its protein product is CASRYRTSGGGPLETQYF.

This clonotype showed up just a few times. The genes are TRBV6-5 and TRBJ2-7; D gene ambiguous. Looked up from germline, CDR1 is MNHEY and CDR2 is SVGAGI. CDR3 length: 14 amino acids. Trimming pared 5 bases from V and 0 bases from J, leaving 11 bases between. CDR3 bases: TGTGCCAGCAGTCAGACCCATAGCTCCTACGAGCAGTACTTC. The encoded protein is CASSQTHSSYEQYF.

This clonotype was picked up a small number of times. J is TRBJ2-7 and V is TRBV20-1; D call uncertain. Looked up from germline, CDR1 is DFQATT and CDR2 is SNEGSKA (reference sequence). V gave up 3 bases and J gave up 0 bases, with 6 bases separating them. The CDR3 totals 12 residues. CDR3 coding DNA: TGCAGTGCTAGCGAGGACTCCTACGAGCAGTACTTC. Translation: CSASEDSYEQYF.

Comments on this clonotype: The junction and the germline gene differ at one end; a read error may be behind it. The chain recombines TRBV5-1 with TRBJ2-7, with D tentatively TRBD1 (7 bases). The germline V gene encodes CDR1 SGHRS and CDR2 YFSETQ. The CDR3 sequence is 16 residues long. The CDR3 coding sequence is TGCGCCAGCAGCTTGCCGAGTGGAGGGGGCTCCAACGAGCAGTACTTC. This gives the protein CASSLPSGGGSNEQYF.

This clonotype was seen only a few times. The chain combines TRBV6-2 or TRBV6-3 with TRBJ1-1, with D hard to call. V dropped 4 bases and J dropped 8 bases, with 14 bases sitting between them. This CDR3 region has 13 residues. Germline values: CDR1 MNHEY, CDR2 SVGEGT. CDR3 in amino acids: CASSLFQEDEAFF. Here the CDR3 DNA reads TGTGCCAGCAGTTTATTTCAGGAGGACGAAGCTTTCTTT.

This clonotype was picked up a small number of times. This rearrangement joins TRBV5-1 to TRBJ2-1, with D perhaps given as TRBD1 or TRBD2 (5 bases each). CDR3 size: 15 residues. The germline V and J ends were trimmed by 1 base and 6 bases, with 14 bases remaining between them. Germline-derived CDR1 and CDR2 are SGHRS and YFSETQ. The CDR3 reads CASSLTSGTFNEQFF. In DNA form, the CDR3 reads TGCGCCAGCAGCTTGACCTCCGGGACCTTCAATGAGCAGTTCTTC.

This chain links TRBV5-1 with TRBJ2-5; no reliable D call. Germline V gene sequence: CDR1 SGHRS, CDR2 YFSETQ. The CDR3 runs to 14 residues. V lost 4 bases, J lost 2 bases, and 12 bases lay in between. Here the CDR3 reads CASSDTHLQETQYF. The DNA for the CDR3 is TGCGCCAGCAGCGACACTCACCTACAAGAGACCCAGTACTTC.

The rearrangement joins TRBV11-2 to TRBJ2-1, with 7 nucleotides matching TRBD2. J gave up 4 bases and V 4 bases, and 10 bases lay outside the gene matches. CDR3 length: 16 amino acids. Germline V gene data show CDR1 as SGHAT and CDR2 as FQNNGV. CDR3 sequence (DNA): TGTGCCAGCAGCTCTAGACTGACTAGCATTTACAATGAGCAGTTCTTC. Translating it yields CASSSRLTSIYNEQFF. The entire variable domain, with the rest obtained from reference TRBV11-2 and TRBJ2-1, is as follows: EAGVAQSPRYKIIEKRQSVAFWCNPISGHATLYWYQQILGQGPKLLIQFQNNGVVDDSQLPKDRFSAERLKGVDSTLKIQPAKLEDSAVYLCASSSRLTSIYNEQFFGPGTRLTVL.

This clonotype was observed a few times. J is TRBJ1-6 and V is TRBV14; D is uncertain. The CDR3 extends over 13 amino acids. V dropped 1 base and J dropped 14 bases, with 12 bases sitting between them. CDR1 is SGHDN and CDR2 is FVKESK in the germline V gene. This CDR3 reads CASSQGPGITLHF. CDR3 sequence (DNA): TGTGCCAGCAGCCAAGGTCCGGGCATCACCCTCCACTTT.

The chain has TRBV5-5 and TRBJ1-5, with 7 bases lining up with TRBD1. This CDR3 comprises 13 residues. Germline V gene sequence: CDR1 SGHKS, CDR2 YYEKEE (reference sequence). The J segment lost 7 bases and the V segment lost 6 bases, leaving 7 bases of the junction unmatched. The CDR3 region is CASNPTGVQPQHF. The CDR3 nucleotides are TGTGCCAGCAACCCAACAGGGGTGCAGCCCCAGCATTTT.